The sequence of this TCR beta chain was determined in a study of human T cells and chemical hapten exposure. A single record per CDR3 protein comes from TCRdb applying MiXCR to the RACE reads. The sample has roughly 120,000 distinct CDR3 sequences, about a tenth seen once. Noted time point: patch test 2, 6 weeks after DPC sensitization. The treatment here: therapeutic diphenylcyclopropenone sensitization with weekly scalp DPC. General study points: Healthy people's immune response may differ from that of the donors, who had alopecia.

CDR3 size: 16 residues. V shed 3 bases and J 6 bases; nucleotides not matched to a gene: 12. Germline-derived CDR1 and CDR2 are SGHNT and YYREEE (reference sequence). This clonotype was seen repeatedly, ten times or more. Its antigen is unknown. The clonotype comes from a woman in her forties with alopecia areata. Some clones in this sample may be carry-over from other donors' samples. The genes are TRBV5-4 and TRBJ1-5; 7 bases agree with TRBD1. Specimen: whole blood, collected in connection with sensitization to the hapten diphenylcyclopropenone (DPC). This chain's CDR3 is CASSSTGTDGAQPQHF. The CDR3 DNA sequence: TGTGCCAGCAGCTCCACCGGGACAGACGGGGCTCAGCCCCAGCATTTT.